This entry is about one T cell receptor beta chain. No antigen is known for it. The record originates from a study of T cell responses to AZD1222 COVID-19 vaccine. Broader study findings: Females outnumbered males among donors, who were mostly white British; clonal diversity was possibly underestimated. Nearly half of the spike-specific TCRs reportedly recognize variant regions that carry no mutations. An increase in Spike-specific TCR breadth and depth was observed after two AZD1222 doses.

The data were produced by immunoSEQ multiplex PCR, yet TCRdb's version contains in-frame clones alone and is incomplete. The data show some 170,000 clones, around 90% seen once. The germline V and J ends were trimmed by 6 bases and 5 bases, with 13 bases remaining between them. The CDR3 consists of 13 residues. From germline, CDR1 is MNHNY and CDR2 SVGAGI (reference sequence). V usage is TRBV6-6 and J usage is TRBJ1-2; perhaps TRBD1 as D (5 bases). This TCR derives from an adult who received the AZD1222 COVID-19 vaccine. The sequencing here drew on peripheral blood, taken 28 days after the second AZD1222 dose. Here the CDR3 DNA reads TGTGCCAGCAGCCCCACAGGCGAATATGGCTACACCTTC. Its translation: CASSPTGEYGYTF.